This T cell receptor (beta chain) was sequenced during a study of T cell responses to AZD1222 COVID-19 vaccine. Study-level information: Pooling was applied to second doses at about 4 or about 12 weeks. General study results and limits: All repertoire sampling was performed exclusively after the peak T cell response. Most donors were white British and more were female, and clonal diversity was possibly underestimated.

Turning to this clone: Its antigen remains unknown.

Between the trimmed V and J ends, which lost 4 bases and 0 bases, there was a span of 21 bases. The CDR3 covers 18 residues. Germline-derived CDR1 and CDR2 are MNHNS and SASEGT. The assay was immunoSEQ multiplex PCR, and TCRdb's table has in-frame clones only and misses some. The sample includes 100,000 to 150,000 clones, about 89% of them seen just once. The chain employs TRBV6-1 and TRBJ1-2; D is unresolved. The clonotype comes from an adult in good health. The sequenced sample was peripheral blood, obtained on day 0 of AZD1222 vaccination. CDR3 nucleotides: TGTGCCAGCAGTGGGGTGGATCTCACTATAACCTCTAACTATGGCTACACCTTC. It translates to CASSGVDLTITSNYGYTF.